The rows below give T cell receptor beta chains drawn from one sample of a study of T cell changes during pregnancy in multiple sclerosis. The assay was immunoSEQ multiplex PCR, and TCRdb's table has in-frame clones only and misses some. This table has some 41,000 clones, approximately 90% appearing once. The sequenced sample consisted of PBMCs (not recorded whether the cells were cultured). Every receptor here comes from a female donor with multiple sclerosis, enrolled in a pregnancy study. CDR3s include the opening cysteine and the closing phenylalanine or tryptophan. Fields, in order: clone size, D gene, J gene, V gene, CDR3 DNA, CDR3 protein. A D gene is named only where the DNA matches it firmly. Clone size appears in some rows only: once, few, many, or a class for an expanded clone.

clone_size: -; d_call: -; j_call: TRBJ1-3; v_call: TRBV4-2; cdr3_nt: TGTGCCAGCAGCCAGGCGGACTCTGGAAACACCATATATTTT; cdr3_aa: CASSQADSGNTIYF
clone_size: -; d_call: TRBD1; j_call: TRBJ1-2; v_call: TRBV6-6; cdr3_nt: TGTGCCAGCCGTAGGGGACAGGGGTTAGCTAACTATGGCTACACCTTC; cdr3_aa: CASRRGQGLANYGYTF
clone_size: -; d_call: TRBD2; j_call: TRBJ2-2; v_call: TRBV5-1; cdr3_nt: TGCGCCAGCAGCAAGGGACTAGCGGTGAACACCGGGGAGCTGTTTTTT; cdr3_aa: CASSKGLAVNTGELFF
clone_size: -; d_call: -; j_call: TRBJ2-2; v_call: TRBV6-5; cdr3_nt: TGTGCCAGCAGTTATAATGTACAGCTTTACACCGGGGAGCTGTTTTTT; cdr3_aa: CASSYNVQLYTGELFF
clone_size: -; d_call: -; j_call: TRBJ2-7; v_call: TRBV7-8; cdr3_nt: TGTGCCAGCAGCTTAGTCGTGTACGAGCAGTACTTC; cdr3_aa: CASSLVVYEQYF
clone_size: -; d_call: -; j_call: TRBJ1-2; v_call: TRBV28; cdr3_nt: TGTGCCAGCAGTTTCACCGGGAGGGGCAGCTATGGCTACACCTTC; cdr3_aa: CASSFTGRGSYGYTF
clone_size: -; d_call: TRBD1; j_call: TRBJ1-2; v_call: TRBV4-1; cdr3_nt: TGCGCCAGCAGCCACCCGACAGGGGATGGCTACACCTTC; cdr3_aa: CASSHPTGDGYTF
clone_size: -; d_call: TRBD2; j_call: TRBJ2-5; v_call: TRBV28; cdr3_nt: TGTGCCAGCAGTCTCCCCCTAGCGGGCTACGAAGAGACCCAGTACTTC; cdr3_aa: CASSLPLAGYEETQYF
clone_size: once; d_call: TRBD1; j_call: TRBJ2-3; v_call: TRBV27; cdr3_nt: TGTGCCAGCAGTTTAGGCCGGGACAGGGGCTTCTCAGATACGCAGTATTTT; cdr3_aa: CASSLGRDRGFSDTQYF
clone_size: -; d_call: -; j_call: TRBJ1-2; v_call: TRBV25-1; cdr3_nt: TGTGCCAGCACGGGGGATTACTATGGCTACACCTTC; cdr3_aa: CASTGDYYGYTF
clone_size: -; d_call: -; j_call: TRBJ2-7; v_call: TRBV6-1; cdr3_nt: TGTGCCAGTTTCCGGGACTCTTACTACGAGCAGTACTTC; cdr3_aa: CASFRDSYYEQYF
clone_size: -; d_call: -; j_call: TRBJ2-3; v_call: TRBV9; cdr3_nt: TGTGCCAGCAGCGTAGGTCGCAGGTACACAGATACGCAGTATTTT; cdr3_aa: CASSVGRRYTDTQYF
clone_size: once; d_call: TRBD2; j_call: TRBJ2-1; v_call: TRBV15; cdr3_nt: TGTGCCACCAGCAGAGGGGCGGGAGGGTATGATGGTTGGATGTTCTTC; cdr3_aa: CATSRGAGGYDGWMFF
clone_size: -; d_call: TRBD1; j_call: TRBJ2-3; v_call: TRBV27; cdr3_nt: TGTGCCAGCAGACAGGGGCGGGCAGATACGCAGTATTTT; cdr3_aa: CASRQGRADTQYF
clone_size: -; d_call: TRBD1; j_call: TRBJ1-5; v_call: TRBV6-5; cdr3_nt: TGTGCCAGCAGTCGGGACAGGGACCAGCCCCAGCATTTT; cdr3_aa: CASSRDRDQPQHF
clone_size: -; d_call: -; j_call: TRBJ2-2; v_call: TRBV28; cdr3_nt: TGTGCCAGCAGTTTATGGGGGACGAACACCGGGGAGCTGTTTTTT; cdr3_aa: CASSLWGTNTGELFF
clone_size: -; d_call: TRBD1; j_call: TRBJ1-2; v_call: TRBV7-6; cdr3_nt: TGTGCCAGCAGCTTAGGCGGACAGGGGCATGGCTACACCTTC; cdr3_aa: CASSLGGQGHGYTF
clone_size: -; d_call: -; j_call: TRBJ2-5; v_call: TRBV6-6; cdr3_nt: TGTGCCAGCCTAATGGAAGAGACCCAGTACTTC; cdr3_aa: CASLMEETQYF
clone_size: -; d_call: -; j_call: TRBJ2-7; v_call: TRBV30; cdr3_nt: TGTGCCTGGAGTCAGGGCCACGAGCAGTACTTC; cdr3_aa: CAWSQGHEQYF
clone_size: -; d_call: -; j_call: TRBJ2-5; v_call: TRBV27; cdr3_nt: TGTGCCAGCAGTTTATGGGGGGTAGAGACCCAGTACTTC; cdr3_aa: CASSLWGVETQYF
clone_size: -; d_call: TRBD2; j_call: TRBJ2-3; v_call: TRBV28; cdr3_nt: TGTGCCAGCAGTAAACTAGCGGGAGGGCCCACAGATACGCAGTATTTT; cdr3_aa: CASSKLAGGPTDTQYF
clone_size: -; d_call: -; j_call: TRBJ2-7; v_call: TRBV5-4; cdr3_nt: TGTGCCAGCAGCTTGGACCTAGAAGATGGCGAGCAGTACTTC; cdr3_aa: CASSLDLEDGEQYF
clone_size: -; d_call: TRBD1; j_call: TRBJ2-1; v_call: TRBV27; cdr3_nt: TGTGCCAGCAGTCTAAAGGACAGGGGGAGGCCCTACAATGAGCAGTTCTTC; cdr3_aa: CASSLKDRGRPYNEQFF
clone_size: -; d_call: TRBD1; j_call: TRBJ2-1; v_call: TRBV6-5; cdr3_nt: TGTGCCAGCAGTTACGGGGACAGGGGGCAGGATGAGCAGTTCTTC; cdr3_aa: CASSYGDRGQDEQFF
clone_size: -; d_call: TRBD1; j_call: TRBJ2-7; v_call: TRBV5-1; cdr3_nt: TGCGCCAGCAGCTTGGCGCGGGACAGGTACTACGAGCAGTACTTC; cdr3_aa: CASSLARDRYYEQYF
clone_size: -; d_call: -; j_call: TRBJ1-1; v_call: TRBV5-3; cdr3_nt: TGTGCCAGAAGCTCATTTCTAAACACTGAAGCTTTCTTT; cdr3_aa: CARSSFLNTEAFF
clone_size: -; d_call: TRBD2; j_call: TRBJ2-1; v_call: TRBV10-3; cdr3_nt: TGTGCCATCAAGGGTAGCGGGGGGAATGAGCAGTTCTTC; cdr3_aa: CAIKGSGGNEQFF
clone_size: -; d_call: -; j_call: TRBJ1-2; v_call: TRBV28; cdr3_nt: TGTGCCAGCAGTAGCACAGGGCTCCTATATGGCTACACCTTC; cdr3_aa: CASSSTGLLYGYTF
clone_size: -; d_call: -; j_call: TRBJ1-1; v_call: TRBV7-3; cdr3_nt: TGTGCCAGCAGCCCCTATATTAACACTGAAGCTTTCTTT; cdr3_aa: CASSPYINTEAFF
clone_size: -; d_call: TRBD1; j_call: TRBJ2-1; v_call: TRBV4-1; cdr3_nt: TGCGCCAGCAGCCAAAGTCAGGGGGCCTACAATGAGCAGTTCTTC; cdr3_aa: CASSQSQGAYNEQFF
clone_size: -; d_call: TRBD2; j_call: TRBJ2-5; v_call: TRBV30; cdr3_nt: TGTGCCTGGAGTGGGTCCGCGGGAGTAGGTGAGACCCAGTACTTC; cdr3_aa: CAWSGSAGVGETQYF
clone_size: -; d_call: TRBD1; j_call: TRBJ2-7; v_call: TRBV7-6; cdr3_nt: TGTGCCAGCAGCTTAGGGACAGGACACTACGAGCAGTACTTC; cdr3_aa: CASSLGTGHYEQYF